The TCR beta chain under discussion was sequenced for a study of Ad26.COV2.S vaccination and SARS-CoV-2 variants. TCRdb's table, derived via immunoSEQ multiplex PCR, lists solely in-frame clones and lacks some. The sample yields roughly 420,000 clones, 80% to 90% seen once. Germline V lookup: CDR1 MNHNY, CDR2 SVGAGI (reference sequence). This CDR3 spans 14 amino acids. J was trimmed by 11 bases and V by 2 bases; bases with no gene match: 11. Treatment: about 20 received Ad26.COV2.S at low or high dose, single or two shots; 5 received placebo; per-sample allocation not given. Following the first vaccine or placebo injection, samples were taken on day 63.

The chain uses TRBV6-6 and TRBJ1-1, with TRBD1 matching over 7 bases. Sequencing was performed on peripheral blood, taken in a trial of Ad26.COV2.S vaccine versus placebo. The sequence derives from a person aged 18-65 years who received the Ad26.COV2.S COVID-19 vaccine or a placebo. Here the CDR3 reads CASSYNSGDSRAFF. The CDR3 DNA sequence: TGTGCCAGCAGTTACAATAGTGGGGACAGTAGGGCTTTCTTT.